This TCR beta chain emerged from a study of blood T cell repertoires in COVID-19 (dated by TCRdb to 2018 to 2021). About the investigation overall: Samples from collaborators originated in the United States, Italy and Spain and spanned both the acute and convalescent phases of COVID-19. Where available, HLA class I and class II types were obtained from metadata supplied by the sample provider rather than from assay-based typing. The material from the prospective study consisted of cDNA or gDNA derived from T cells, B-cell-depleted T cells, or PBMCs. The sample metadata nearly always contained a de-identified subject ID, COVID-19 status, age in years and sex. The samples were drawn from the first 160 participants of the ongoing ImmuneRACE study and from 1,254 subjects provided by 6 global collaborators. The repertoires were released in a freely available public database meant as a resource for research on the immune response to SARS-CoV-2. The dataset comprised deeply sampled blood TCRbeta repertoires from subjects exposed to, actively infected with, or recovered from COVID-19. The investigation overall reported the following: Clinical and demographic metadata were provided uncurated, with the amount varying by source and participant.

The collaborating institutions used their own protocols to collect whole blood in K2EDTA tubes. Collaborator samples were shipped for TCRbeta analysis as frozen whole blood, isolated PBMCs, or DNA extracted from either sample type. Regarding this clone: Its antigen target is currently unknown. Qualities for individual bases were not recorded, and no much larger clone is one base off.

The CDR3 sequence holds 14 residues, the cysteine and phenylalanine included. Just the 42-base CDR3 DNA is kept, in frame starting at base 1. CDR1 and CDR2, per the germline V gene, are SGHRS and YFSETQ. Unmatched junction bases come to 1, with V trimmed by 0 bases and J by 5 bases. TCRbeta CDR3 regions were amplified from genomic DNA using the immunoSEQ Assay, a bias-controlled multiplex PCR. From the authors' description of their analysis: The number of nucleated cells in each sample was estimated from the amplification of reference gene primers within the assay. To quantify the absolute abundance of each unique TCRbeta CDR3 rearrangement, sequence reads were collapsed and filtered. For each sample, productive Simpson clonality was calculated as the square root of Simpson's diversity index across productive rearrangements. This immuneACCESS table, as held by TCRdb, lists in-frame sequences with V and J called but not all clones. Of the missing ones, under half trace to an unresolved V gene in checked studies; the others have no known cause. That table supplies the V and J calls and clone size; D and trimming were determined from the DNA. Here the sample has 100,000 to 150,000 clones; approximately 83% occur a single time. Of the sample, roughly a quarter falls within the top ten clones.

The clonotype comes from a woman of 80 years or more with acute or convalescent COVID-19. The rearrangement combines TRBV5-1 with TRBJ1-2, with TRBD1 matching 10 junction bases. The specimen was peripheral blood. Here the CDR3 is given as CASSLGDRGYGYTF. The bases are TGCGCCAGCAGCTTGGGGGACAGGGGTTATGGCTACACCTTC.